The 14 T cell receptor beta chains given below trace back to one sample, sequenced in a study of immune cell composition in non-small cell lung cancer. Measured with immunoSEQ multiplex PCR; TCRdb has only the in-frame clones, and not every one. The sample yields about 2,500 clones, approximately 84% seen once. Sequencing was done on a sample of lung tumor tissue. The receptors originated from a human donor with non-small cell lung cancer.

The chain couples TRBV5-1 to TRBJ2-7; D unresolved. Trimming took 4 bases from V and 4 from J, leaving 9 bases between them. The CDR3 consists of 12 residues. The germline V gene has CDR1 SGHRS and CDR2 YFSETQ. The DNA for the CDR3 is TGCGCCAGCAGCCTGAACCTATACGAGCAGTACTTC. Translation gives CASSLNLYEQYF.

This rearrangement joins TRBV9 to TRBJ2-2, with D possibly matching TRBD1 (6 bases). Deletions cut 3 bases from V and 6 bases from J, with 9 bases between. The length of the CDR3 is 13 residues. The germline CDR1 and CDR2 sequences are SGDLS and YYNGEE. Here the CDR3 reads CASSGGHAGELFF. Here the CDR3 DNA reads TGTGCCAGCAGCGGGGGACACGCCGGGGAGCTGTTTTTT. The complete variable domain, with remaining parts taken from reference TRBV9 and TRBJ2-2, reads DSGVTQTPKHLITATGQRVTLRCSPRSGDLSVYWYQQSLDQGLQFLIQYYNGEERAKGNILERFSAQQFPDLHSELNLSSLELGDSALYFCASSGGHAGELFFGEGSRLTVL.

The CDR3 coding sequence is TGTGCCAGCAGCGTAGGCGGCGGGATAGGTGAGACCCAGTACTTC. Its protein product is CASSVGGGIGETQYF. V gene TRBV9 combines with J gene TRBJ2-5, with D possibly matching TRBD2 (6 bases). Trimming shortened V by 0 bases and J by 5 bases, and 14 bases separated the two germline ends. The length of the CDR3 is 15 residues. Germline CDR1 is SGDLS and CDR2 is YYNGEE.

The rearrangement links TRBV5-1 to TRBJ2-3; D may be TRBD1 (5 bases). V shed 4 bases and J shed 3 bases, with 12 bases lying between them. This CDR3 is 14 amino acids long. Germline V lookup: CDR1 SGHRS, CDR2 YFSETQ. CDR3 DNA: TGCGCCAGCAGCGTGGACATCGTGACAGATACGCAGTATTTT. The encoded protein is CASSVDIVTDTQYF.

V and J are TRBV9 and TRBJ1-1; 11 nucleotides line up with TRBD1. V trimming: 4 bases; J trimming: 4 bases; junction bases outside the gene matches: 9. Germline V gene data show CDR1 as SGDLS and CDR2 as YYNGEE. This CDR3 has 16 amino acids. The CDR3 DNA sequence: TGTGCCAGCAGCTCCGGGACAGGGGGAGTCGGCACTGAAGCTTTCTTT. Protein product: CASSSGTGGVGTEAFF. Supplemented by reference TRBV9 and TRBJ1-1, the full variable domain reads DSGVTQTPKHLITATGQRVTLRCSPRSGDLSVYWYQQSLDQGLQFLIQYYNGEERAKGNILERFSAQQFPDLHSELNLSSLELGDSALYFCASSSGTGGVGTEAFFGQGTRLTVV.

The rearrangement links TRBV5-4 to TRBJ1-4; D uncertain. CDR3 length: 14 amino acids. The germline V gene has CDR1 SGHNT and CDR2 YYREEE (reference sequence). The ends were cut back, 4 bases at V and 4 bases at J, with 11 bases in the middle. This CDR3 reads CASSPGQDNEKLFF. As DNA, the CDR3 is TGTGCCAGCAGCCCTGGGCAAGATAATGAAAAACTGTTTTTT.

The V gene is TRBV18, the J gene TRBJ2-1; 10 bases are shared with TRBD2. The CDR3 has 15 amino acids. J gave up 3 bases and V 3 bases, and 2 bases lay outside the gene matches. Germline CDR1 and CDR2: KGHSH and LQKENI. Here the CDR3 DNA reads TGTGCCAGCTCACCTCGGACTAGCGGCTACAATGAGCAGTTCTTC. Translation: CASSPRTSGYNEQFF.

This chain connects TRBV10-3 to TRBJ2-5, with D possibly TRBD1 on 5 matching bases. The CDR3 is 15 amino acids. Deletions cut 2 bases from V and 5 bases from J, with 15 bases between. Looked up from germline, CDR1 is ENHRY and CDR2 is SYGVKD. CDR3 nucleotide sequence: TGTGCCATCAGTGAGAAAAGCCAGGGTGGGGAGACCCAGTACTTC. Protein: CAISEKSQGGETQYF.

The genes are TRBV6-5 and TRBJ1-4, with D tentatively TRBD1 (5 bases). V was clipped by 6 bases and J by 3 bases, with 14 bases between them. Germline loops: CDR1 MNHEY, CDR2 SVGAGI. The CDR3 loop spans 15 amino acids. The CDR3 DNA reads TGTGCCAGCAGAAGCGTCGGGGGATCTAATGAAAAACTGTTTTTT. Protein product: CASRSVGGSNEKLFF.

The rearrangement links TRBV7-9 to TRBJ2-5; 8 positions agree with TRBD1. Germline values: CDR1 SEHNR, CDR2 FQNEAQ (reference sequence). The CDR3 runs 16 residues. V shed 4 bases, J shed 1 base, and the junction held 8 bases outside the gene matches. CDR3 in DNA: TGTGCCAGCAGCTCCGATACCAGGGGGCGCCAAGAGACCCAGTACTTC. Translating gives CASSSDTRGRQETQYF.

This chain's CDR3 is CASSLSPTGTEAFF. CDR3 nucleotides: TGTGCCAGCAGCTTATCCCCGACTGGCACTGAAGCTTTCTTT. The genes are TRBV7-3 and TRBJ1-1; D gene ambiguous. Per germline, CDR1 SGHTA and CDR2 FQGTGA. Deletions cut 2 bases from V and 4 bases from J, with 11 bases between. The CDR3 is 14 amino acids.

The V call is TRBV27, the J call TRBJ1-6; D gene uncertain. Looked up from germline, CDR1 is MNHEY and CDR2 is SMNVEV (reference sequence). The ends were cut back, 2 bases at V and 10 bases at J, with 6 bases in the middle. This CDR3 spans 12 amino acids. CDR3 protein: CASSLEGSPLHF. Written as DNA, the CDR3 is TGTGCCAGCAGTTTAGAGGGCTCACCCCTCCACTTT.

This clone was detected once. The rearrangement uses TRBV28 and TRBJ2-6, with a possible D match to TRBD1 (6 bases). The germline V and J ends were trimmed by 6 bases and 4 bases, with 22 bases remaining between them. This CDR3 is built from 18 residues. Per germline, CDR1 MDHEN and CDR2 SYDVKM. For the CDR3, the DNA is TGTGCCAGCAGGGGTAACGCCAAGGGGGACCAGGGGGCCAACGTCCTGACTTTC. Translation: CASRGNAKGDQGANVLTF.

This clone was seen a single time. The chain employs TRBV6-5 and TRBJ2-6, with D perhaps matching TRBD1 (5 bases). V was clipped by 7 bases and J by 1 base, with 11 bases between them. The CDR3 is 15 residues long. CDR1 MNHEY and CDR2 SVGAGI come from the germline V gene. CDR3 region: CASTSGWSGANVLTF. The DNA for the CDR3 is TGTGCCAGCACCTCAGGGTGGTCTGGGGCCAACGTCCTGACTTTC.